This TCR beta chain was observed in a study of T cell clonality in common variable immunodeficiency (dated by TCRdb to about 2015). Broad study findings and their caveats: Even though DNA input was equal, the average per sample came to approximately 74,000 unique sequences for controls compared with 30,000 to 40,000 for CVID samples. CVID TCRbeta sequences reportedly showed fewer deletions and N-nucleotide insertions and lacked highly modified clones with 13 or more V deletions. Fewer TCRbeta clones were shared among CVID subjects than among healthy controls (p < 0.0001). It was noted by the authors that sequencing of the repertoires of T cell subpopulations would be needed to clarify the cause of the increased clonality in CVID. Correlations between repertoire features and clinical complications were limited by patient heterogeneity within the CVID cohort. Increased TCRbeta clonality was found in CVID subjects compared with healthy controls (t-test p = 0.018), with the increase being most characteristic of about a third of subjects.

CVID samples and control samples contributed equivalent amounts of genomic DNA as sequencing input. For every sample, a 60 bp segment covering the rearranged TCRbeta CDR3 region was amplified and then sequenced. TCRbeta amplification used the immunoSEQ assay, a bias-corrected multiplex PCR with high-throughput sequencing. In the source study's methods: Every unique nucleotide sequence was considered a clone and was annotated with V, D and J genes, copy number and frequency. Sequences were labeled productive if in frame, and non-productive if out of frame or containing stop codons. Clonality was calculated from Shannon's entropy as previously described. The predicted amino acid sequences of productive clones were used to derive mean CDR3 Kyte-Doolittle hydropathy. Scaled V gene usage was hierarchically clustered using Manhattan distance and complete linkage with the R hclust function. To assess clone sharing by CDR3 amino acid sequence, 12 repertoires per group were resampled over 100 rounds. The repertoires were searched for 60 to 75 published EBV-specific TCRbeta sequences and some 240 published CMV-specific TCRbeta sequences. A couple of CVID samples yielding fewer than 10,000 sequences were excluded from analysis, leaving under 45 CVID repertoires. Held by TCRdb, this immuneACCESS table contains in-frame sequences only and omits some clones. Under half of the omission traces to an unresolved V gene where checked; the cause of the rest is unknown. V, J and clone size are those of that table, while D and trimming were read from the DNA. Across this sample, 6,500 to 8,500 clones were tabulated and none appeared just once. The ten largest clones add up to around 5.4% of the sample.

Germline trimming: 4 bases from V, 2 bases from J; junction bases outside gene matches: 2. The CDR3 spans 13 residues, from the cysteine through the phenylalanine. The DNA shown is the part of the CDR3 that was read: 30 bases, in frame from base 1. Looking up the germline V gene yields CDR1 SNHLY and CDR2 FYNNEI. This clone turned up a few times. The specificity of this receptor is unknown. The read comes to an end 3 residues before the CDR3 does, leaving the germline J gene to fill in the end. Diagnosis of CVID followed standard criteria, namely serum IgG, IgA and/or IgM below the normal range together with specific antibody deficiency. A total of about 44 subjects (about 15 female and around 30 male; age range about 9 to 64 years, mean age about 40) were included in the CVID group. Most CVID patients and most healthy controls were of Caucasian heritage. Replacement immunoglobulin therapy had been administered to all CVID subjects for at least one year at the time of study participation. When blood was collected, none of the CVID subjects were ill or on immunomodulatory or immunosuppressive medication. Heparinized peripheral whole blood samples of roughly 5 to 8.5 ml were obtained from each donor. TCRbeta CDR3 repertoires were sequenced from genomic DNA of adults with common variable immune deficiency (CVID) and healthy adult controls. Diluted blood was subjected to density centrifugation over Hypaque 1077 or Ficoll-Paque for isolation of peripheral blood mononuclear cells. Genomic DNA was extracted from unsorted mononuclear cells by Qiagen column purification or by a centrifugation-based method.

The sequenced material came from peripheral blood mononuclear cells. The sequence was collected from a human donor with common variable immunodeficiency. The V and J segments used are TRBV2 and TRBJ2-7, with TRBD2 identical over 7 junction bases. Partial CDR3 DNA: TGTGCCAGCAGTGCAGGGAGGGCCTACGAG. This codes for CASSAGRAYE. The CDR3 in its entirety is CASSAGRAYEQYF.